What follows is one T cell receptor (beta chain) and its context. The antigen this receptor binds is unknown. It has no much larger one-base neighbor in the sample; base qualities were not kept. The source of the sample is a study of blood T cell repertoires in COVID-19 (dated by TCRdb to the early 2020s). In the study overall: Samples covering the acute and convalescent phases of COVID-19 were provided by collaborators in the United States, Italy and Spain. The material from the prospective study consisted of cDNA or gDNA derived from T cells, B-cell-depleted T cells, or PBMCs. Deeply sampled blood TCRbeta repertoires from subjects exposed to, actively infected with, or recovered from COVID-19 were included in the dataset. The repertoires were released in a freely available public database meant as a resource for research on the immune response to SARS-CoV-2. The samples were drawn from two sources: the first 160 participants of the ongoing ImmuneRACE study, and 1,254 subjects contributed by 6 global collaborators. Sample metadata almost always included a de-identified subject ID, COVID-19 status, age in years and sex. Where available, HLA class I and class II types were obtained from metadata supplied by the sample provider rather than from assay-based typing.

The study at large found these results: The quantity of clinical and demographic metadata differed by source and by participant and was supplied without curation.

At one collaborating source in Seattle, patients were enrolled during active infection and were followed longitudinally through the course of disease. The collaborating institutions used their own protocols to collect whole blood in K2EDTA tubes. For TCRbeta analysis, collaborators shipped samples as frozen whole blood, isolated PBMCs, or DNA extracted from either of those sample types. From the cysteine through the phenylalanine, the CDR3 covers 16 amino acids. The kept DNA is CDR3 alone, 48 bases in frame from the first base. The trim is 3 bases for V and 5 bases for J, with a gap of 17 bases between the germline ends. The germline V gene encodes CDR1 SGDLS and CDR2 YYNGEE. The immunoSEQ Assay, a bias-controlled multiplex PCR, was used to amplify TCRbeta CDR3 regions from genomic DNA. The paper's processing steps were these. Nucleated cell counts per sample were estimated from amplification of reference gene primers within the assay. Sequence reads were collapsed and filtered to measure the absolute abundance of every unique TCRbeta CDR3 rearrangement. For each sample, productive Simpson clonality was calculated as the square root of Simpson's diversity index across productive rearrangements. Held by TCRdb, this immuneACCESS table contains in-frame sequences only and omits some clones. Under half of the omission traces to an unresolved V gene where checked; the cause of the rest is unknown. V and J calls plus clone size are reproduced from that table; the DNA served to infer D and trimming. The sample has approximately 270,000 clones on record, about 85% of them singletons. Clones ranked in the top ten supply 0.85% to 1% of the sample.

This TCR derives from a human donor with COVID-19, enrolled during active disease. The donor label of this sample is uncertain. Material for sequencing was peripheral blood. This chain joins TRBV9 to TRBJ2-2, with a tentative D gene TRBD1 over 8 matching bases. The CDR3 amino acid sequence is: CASSARGQGGTGELFF. The bases are TGTGCCAGCAGCGCACGCGGACAGGGAGGGACCGGGGAGCTGTTTTTT.